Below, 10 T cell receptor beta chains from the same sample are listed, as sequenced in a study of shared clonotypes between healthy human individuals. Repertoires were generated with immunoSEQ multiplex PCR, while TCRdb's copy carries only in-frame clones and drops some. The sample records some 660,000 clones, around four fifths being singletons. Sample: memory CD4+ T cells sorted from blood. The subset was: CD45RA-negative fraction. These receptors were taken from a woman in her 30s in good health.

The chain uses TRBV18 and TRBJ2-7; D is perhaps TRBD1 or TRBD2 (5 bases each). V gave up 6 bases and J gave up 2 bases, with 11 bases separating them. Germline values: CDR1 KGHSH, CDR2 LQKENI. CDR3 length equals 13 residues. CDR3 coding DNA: TGTGCCAGCTCTCAAGGGGACGCCTACGAGCAGTACTTC. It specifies CASSQGDAYEQYF.

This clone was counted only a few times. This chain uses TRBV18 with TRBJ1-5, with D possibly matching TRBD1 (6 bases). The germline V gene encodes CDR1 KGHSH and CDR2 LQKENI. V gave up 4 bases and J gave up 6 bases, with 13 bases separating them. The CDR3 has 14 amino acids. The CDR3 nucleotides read TGTGCCAGCTCACGTTCAGGGGCCGGTCAGCCCCAGCATTTT. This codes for CASSRSGAGQPQHF.

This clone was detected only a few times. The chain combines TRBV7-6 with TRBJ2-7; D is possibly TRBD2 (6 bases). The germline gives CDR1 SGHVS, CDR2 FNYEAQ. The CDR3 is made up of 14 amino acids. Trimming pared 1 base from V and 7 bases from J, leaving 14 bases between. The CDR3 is CASSLVETSGEQYF. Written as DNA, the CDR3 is TGTGCCAGCAGCTTAGTGGAGACTAGTGGGGAGCAGTACTTC.

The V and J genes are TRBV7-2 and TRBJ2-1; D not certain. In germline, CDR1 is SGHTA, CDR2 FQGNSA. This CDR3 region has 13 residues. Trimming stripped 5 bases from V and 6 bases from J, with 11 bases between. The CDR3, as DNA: TGTGCCAGCAGCCTCCCCGGTGTCAATGAGCAGTTCTTC. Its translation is CASSLPGVNEQFF. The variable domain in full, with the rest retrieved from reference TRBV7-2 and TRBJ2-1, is GAGVSQSPSNKVTEKGKDVELRCDPISGHTALYWYRQSLGQGLEFLIYFQGNSAPDKSGLPSDRFSAERTGGSVSTLTIQRTQQEDSAVYLCASSLPGVNEQFFGPGTRLTVL.

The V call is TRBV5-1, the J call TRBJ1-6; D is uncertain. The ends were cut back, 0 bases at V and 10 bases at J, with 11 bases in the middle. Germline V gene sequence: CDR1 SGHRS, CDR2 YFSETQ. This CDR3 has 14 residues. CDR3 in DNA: TGCGCCAGCAGCTTGGAAACAGAGGGCTCACCCCTCCACTTT. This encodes CASSLETEGSPLHF.

The CDR3 reads CASSLGAQNNEQFF. CDR3 nucleotides: TGTGCCAGCAGCTTAGGAGCCCAGAACAATGAGCAGTTCTTC. This sequence joins TRBV11-3 and TRBJ2-1, with D hard to call. Per the germline V gene, CDR1 is SGHNT and CDR2 is YENEEA. The ends were cut back, 1 base at V and 5 bases at J, with 9 bases in the middle. The CDR3 has 14 residues.

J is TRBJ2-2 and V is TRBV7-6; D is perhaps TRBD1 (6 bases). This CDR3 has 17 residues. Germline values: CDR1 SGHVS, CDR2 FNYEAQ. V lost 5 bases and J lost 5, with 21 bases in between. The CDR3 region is CASSHKIGAGETGELFF. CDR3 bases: TGTGCCAGCAGCCACAAAATCGGGGCAGGGGAAACCGGGGAGCTGTTTTTT.

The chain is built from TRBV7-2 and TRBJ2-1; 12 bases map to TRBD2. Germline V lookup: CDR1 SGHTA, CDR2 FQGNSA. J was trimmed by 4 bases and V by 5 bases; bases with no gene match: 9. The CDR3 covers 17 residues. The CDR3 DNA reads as TGTGCCAGCAGCCTACGCCCGACTAGCGGGAGTTACAATGAGCAGTTCTTC. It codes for CASSLRPTSGSYNEQFF.

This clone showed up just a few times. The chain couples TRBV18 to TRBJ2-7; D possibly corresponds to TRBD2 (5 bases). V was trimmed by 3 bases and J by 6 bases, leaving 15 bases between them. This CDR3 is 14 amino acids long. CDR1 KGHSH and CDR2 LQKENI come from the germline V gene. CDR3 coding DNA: TGTGCCAGCTCACCCCAACCTGGGAGTCCCGAGCAGTACTTC. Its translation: CASSPQPGSPEQYF.

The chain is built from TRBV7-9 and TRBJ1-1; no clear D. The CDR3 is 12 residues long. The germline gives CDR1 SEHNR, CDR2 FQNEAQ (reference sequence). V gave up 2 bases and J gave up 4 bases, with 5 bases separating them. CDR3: CASSLRITEAFF. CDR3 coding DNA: TGTGCCAGCAGCTTACGGATCACTGAAGCTTTCTTT.